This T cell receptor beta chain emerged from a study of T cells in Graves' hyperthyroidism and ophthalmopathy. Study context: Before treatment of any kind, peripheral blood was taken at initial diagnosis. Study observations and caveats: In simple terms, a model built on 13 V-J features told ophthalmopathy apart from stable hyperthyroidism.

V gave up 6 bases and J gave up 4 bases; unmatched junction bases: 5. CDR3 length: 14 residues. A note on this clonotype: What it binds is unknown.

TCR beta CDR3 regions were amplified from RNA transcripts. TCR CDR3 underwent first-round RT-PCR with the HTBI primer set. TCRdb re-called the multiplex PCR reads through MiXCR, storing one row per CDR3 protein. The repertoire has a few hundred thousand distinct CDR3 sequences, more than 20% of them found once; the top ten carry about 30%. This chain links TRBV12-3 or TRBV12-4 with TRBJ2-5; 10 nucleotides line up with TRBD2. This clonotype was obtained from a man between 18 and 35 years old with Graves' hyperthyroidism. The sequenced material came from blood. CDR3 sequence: CASSPVAGGETQYF. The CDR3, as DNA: TGTGCCAGCAGCCCCGTAGCGGGAGGAGAGACCCAGTACTTC.